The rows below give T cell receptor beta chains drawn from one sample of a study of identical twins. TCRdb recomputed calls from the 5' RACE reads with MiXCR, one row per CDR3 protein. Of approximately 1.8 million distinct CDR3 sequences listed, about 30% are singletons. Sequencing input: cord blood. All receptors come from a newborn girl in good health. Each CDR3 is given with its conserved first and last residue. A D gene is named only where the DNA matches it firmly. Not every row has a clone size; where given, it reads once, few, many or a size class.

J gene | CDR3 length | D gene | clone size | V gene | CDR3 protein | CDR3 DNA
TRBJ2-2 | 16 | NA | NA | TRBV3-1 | CASSQSLVGGTGELFF | TGTGCCAGCAGCCAATCACTAGTTGGTGGCACCGGGGAGCTGTTTTTT
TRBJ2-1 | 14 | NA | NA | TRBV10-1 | CASSGSSSYDEQFF | TGCGCCAGCAGTGGGTCTAGCTCCTACGATGAGCAGTTCTTC
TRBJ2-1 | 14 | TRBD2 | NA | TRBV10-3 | CATGGATVQETQFF | TGTGCCACCGGGGGGGCCACGGTACAAGAGACCCAGTTCTTC
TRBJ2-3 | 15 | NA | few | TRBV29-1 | CSVEVASASTDTQYF | TGCAGCGTTGAGGTGGCTAGCGCGAGCACAGATACGCAGTATTTT
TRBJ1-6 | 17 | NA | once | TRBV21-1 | CASSKARGGRNNSPLHF | TGTGCCAGCAGCAAAGCCCGAGGGGGCAGAAATAATTCACCCCTCCACTTT
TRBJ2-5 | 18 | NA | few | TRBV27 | CASTAHGPPHLRQETQYF | TGTGCCAGCACCGCCCATGGTCCCCCGCACCTACGCCAAGAGACCCAGTACTTC
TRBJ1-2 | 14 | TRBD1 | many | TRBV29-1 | CSVERTGRFYGYTF | TGCAGCGTTGAAAGGACAGGAAGGTTCTATGGCTACACCTTC
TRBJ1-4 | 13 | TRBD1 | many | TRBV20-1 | CSARDRGLEKLFF | TGCAGTGCTAGAGACAGGGGGCTTGAAAAACTGTTTTTT
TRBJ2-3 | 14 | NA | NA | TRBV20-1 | CSARHVGGIDTQYF | TGCAGTGCTAGACATGTCGGCGGGATTGATACGCAGTATTTT
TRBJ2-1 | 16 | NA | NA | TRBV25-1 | CASSDPRLDHYNEQFF | TGTGCCAGCAGTGACCCGAGACTAGACCACTACAATGAGCAGTTCTTC
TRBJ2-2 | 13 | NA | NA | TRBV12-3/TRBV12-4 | CASRFGLRGELFF | TGTGCCAGCAGGTTTGGACTCCGGGGGGAGCTGTTTTTT
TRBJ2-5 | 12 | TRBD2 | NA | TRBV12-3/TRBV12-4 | CASSRGLAEQYF | TGTGCCAGCAGCCGTGGACTAGCGGAGCAGTACTTC
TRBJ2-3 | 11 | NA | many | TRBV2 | CASSEGDTQYF | TGTGCCAGCAGTGAGGGAGATACGCAGTATTTT
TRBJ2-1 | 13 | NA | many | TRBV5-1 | CASSSNLYNEQFF | TGCGCCAGCAGCTCTAACCTCTACAATGAGCAGTTCTTC
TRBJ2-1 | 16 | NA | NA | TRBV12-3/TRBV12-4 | CASSLRDPRLNSEQFF | TGTGCCAGCAGTTTACGGGACCCACGATTGAACAGTGAGCAGTTCTTC
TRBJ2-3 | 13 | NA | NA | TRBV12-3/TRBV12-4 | CASSRGRRDTQYF | TGTGCCAGCAGTAGAGGGAGGAGGGATACGCAGTATTTT
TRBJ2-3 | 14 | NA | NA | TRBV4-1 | CASGQDLPFGWQYF | TGCGCCAGCGGCCAAGATTTACCTTTTGGGTGGCAGTATTTT
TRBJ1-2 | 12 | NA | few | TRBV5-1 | CASSLEWDGYTF | TGCGCCAGCAGCTTGGAATGGGATGGCTACACCTTC
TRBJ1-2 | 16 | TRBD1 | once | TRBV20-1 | CSARAVPEQGNYGYTF | TGCAGTGCTAGAGCAGTCCCCGAACAGGGGAACTATGGCTACACCTTC
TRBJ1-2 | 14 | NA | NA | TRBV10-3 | CAIVTALPNYGYTF | TGTGCCATCGTAACAGCCCTGCCTAACTATGGCTACACCTTC
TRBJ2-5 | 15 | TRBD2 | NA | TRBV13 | CASSALAGGDNEQYF | TGTGCCAGCAGCGCCCTAGCGGGAGGTGACAATGAGCAGTACTTC
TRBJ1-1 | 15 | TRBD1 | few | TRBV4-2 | CASSQAPDRGTEAFF | TGTGCCAGCAGCCAAGCCCCGGACAGGGGCACTGAAGCTTTCTTT